Following are 29 T cell receptor beta chains from one sample sequenced in a study of T cells in Graves' hyperthyroidism and ophthalmopathy. It was RNA transcripts that yielded the amplified TCR beta CDR3 regions. HTBI primers were used for first-round RT-PCR of the TCR CDR3. TCRdb processed the multiplex PCR reads anew with MiXCR; each CDR3 protein has one entry. Among roughly 840,000 distinct CDR3 sequences listed, 38% were seen once. Input material: blood. The receptors derive from a man younger than 35 with Graves' hyperthyroidism.

The chain has TRBV12-3 or TRBV12-4 and TRBJ1-3; D remains ambiguous. The CDR3 runs 12 residues. V was trimmed by 8 bases and J by 9 bases, leaving 14 bases between them. CDR3 loop: CASGSPVGTIYF. The CDR3 DNA reads TGTGCCAGCGGCTCGCCAGTGGGCACCATATATTTT.

The chain has TRBV4-1 and TRBJ1-2, with no clear D. V shed 1 base and J shed 1 base, with 7 bases lying between them. Germline V lookup: CDR1 MGHRA, CDR2 YSYEKL. This CDR3 has 14 amino acids. CDR3 sequence (DNA): TGCGCCAGCAGCCAAGTTGGCCGTAACTATGGCTACACCTTC. Translated, it gives CASSQVGRNYGYTF.

This clonotype was recorded only once. Sequence at one end of the junction differs from germline and may be a read error. The V and J genes are TRBV5-1 and TRBJ2-2; D unclear. The germline gives CDR1 SGHRS, CDR2 YFSETQ. CDR3 length: 13 amino acids. The CDR3 loop reads CASSLQAVGELFF. In nucleotides, the CDR3 is TGTGCCAGCAGCCTTCAGGCGGTCGGGGAGCTGTTTTTT.

This clonotype turned up a few times. The chain employs TRBV5-4 and TRBJ1-2; 7 nucleotides agree with TRBD1. V was clipped by 4 bases and J by 4 bases; unmatched bases: 10. Germline CDR1 and CDR2: SGHNT and YYREEE (reference sequence). This CDR3 has 15 amino acids. CDR3 amino acids: CASSLIRDRAYGYTF. The DNA of the CDR3 is TGTGCCAGCAGCCTAATCCGGGACAGAGCCTATGGCTACACCTTC. The whole variable domain, remainder taken from reference TRBV5-4 and TRBJ1-2, is ETGVTQSPTHLIKTRGQQVTLRCSSQSGHNTVSWYQQALGQGPQFIFQYYREEENGRGNFPPRFSGLQFPNYSSELNVNALELDDSALYLCASSLIRDRAYGYTFGSGTRLTVV.

This chain joins TRBV12-5 and TRBJ1-6; D remains ambiguous. The germline V gene encodes CDR1 LGHNT and CDR2 FRNRAP. Between the trimmed V and J ends, which lost 7 bases and 7 bases, there was a span of 11 bases. This CDR3 is built from 13 residues. The CDR3 spells CASATGWNSPLHF. The DNA for the CDR3 is TGTGCTAGTGCCACCGGATGGAATTCACCCCTCCACTTT.

The CDR3 region is CASSPTPGPPNSPLHF. The DNA for the CDR3 is TGTGCCAGCAGCCCAACTCCGGGACCCCCTAATTCACCCCTCCACTTT. The chain employs TRBV9 and TRBJ1-6; D may be TRBD1 (5 bases). V gave up 4 bases and J gave up 6 bases, with 17 bases separating them. The CDR3 spans 16 residues. In germline, CDR1 is SGDLS, CDR2 YYNGEE.

This clonotype occurred many times. At one end, the junction sequence differs from germline, possibly due to a read error. The chain links TRBV10-2 to TRBJ1-6; a possible D gene is TRBD1 (5 bases). The CDR3 has 14 residues. Germline CDR1 reads WSHSY; CDR2 reads SAAADI. The DNA of the CDR3 is TGCGCCAGCAGTGAGGGGGCGCGTTTTTCCCACTCGGACTTT. Its protein product is CASSEGARFSHSDF.

This sequence joins TRBV7-2 and TRBJ2-5; perhaps D is TRBD1 or TRBD2 (7 bases each). V dropped 4 bases and J dropped 4 bases, with 13 bases sitting between them. This CDR3 is built from 14 residues. Germline-derived CDR1 and CDR2 are SGHTA and FQGNSA. Here the CDR3 reads CASSYPGGGETQYF. The CDR3, as DNA: TGTGCCAGCAGCTATCCAGGGGGGGGAGAGACCCAGTACTTC. Together with reference TRBV7-2 and TRBJ2-5, the CDR3 gives the full variable domain: GAGVSQSPSNKVTEKGKDVELRCDPISGHTALYWYRQSLGQGLEFLIYFQGNSAPDKSGLPSDRFSAERTGGSVSTLTIQRTQQEDSAVYLCASSYPGGGETQYFGPGTRLLVL.

This clonotype was observed a few times. The rearrangement uses TRBV5-1 and TRBJ1-4; unclear D gene. The V gene's germline CDR1 is SGHRS and CDR2 YFSETQ. This CDR3 spans 13 amino acids. V dropped 4 bases and J dropped 5 bases, with 9 bases sitting between them. The CDR3 spells CASSVGWNEKLFF. Written as DNA, the CDR3 is TGCGCCAGCAGCGTGGGGTGGAATGAAAAACTGTTTTTT.

The chain combines TRBV2 with TRBJ1-6, with 7 bases aligning to TRBD1. Germline CDR1 and CDR2: SNHLY and FYNNEI. The V gene end was trimmed by 6 bases and the J gene end by 8 bases; junction bases not matched to a gene: 13. The CDR3 covers 16 residues. The CDR3 DNA reads TGTGCCAGCAGCCCGGAGGGGGCAGGAGTTGATTCACCCCTCCACTTT. This gives the protein CASSPEGAGVDSPLHF.

This clonotype showed up many times. V and J are TRBV9 and TRBJ2-2, with no clear D. V lost 0 bases, J lost 7 bases, and 4 bases lay in between. CDR1 and CDR2 from the germline V gene are SGDLS and YYNGEE. CDR3 length: 12 residues. In DNA form, the CDR3 reads TGTGCCAGCAGCGTAGTAAACGGGGAGCTGTTTTTT. Amino acids: CASSVVNGELFF.

This CDR3 is CATSDPARGGYTF. CDR3 bases: TGTGCCACCAGTGACCCCGCTCGGGGAGGCTACACCTTC. V gene TRBV24-1 combines with J gene TRBJ1-2; D uncertain. CDR1 is KGHDR, CDR2 SFDVKD, per germline. The V end lost 4 bases, the J end lost 8 bases, and 13 bases lay between the germline ends. The CDR3 has 13 residues.

The rearrangement uses TRBV2 and TRBJ1-1; 10 bases are a match to TRBD1. The CDR3 extends over 14 amino acids. The germline gives CDR1 SNHLY, CDR2 FYNNEI. V trimming: 9 bases; J trimming: 3 bases; junction bases outside the gene matches: 7. CDR3 nucleotide sequence: TGTGCCAGTAGCCGGGACAGGGGAGACACTGAAGCTTTCTTT. It yields the protein CASSRDRGDTEAFF.

This clonotype was counted between two and nine times. The chain has TRBV29-1 and TRBJ2-7; 10 bases match TRBD1. The germline CDR1 and CDR2 sequences are SQVTM and ANQGSEA. The CDR3 is made up of 14 amino acids. The ends lost 6 bases at V and 4 bases at J; junction bases unmatched: 9. DNA of the CDR3: TGCAGCGTCCCGGGAGGGACAGGGGTTTACGAGCAGTACTTC. Residues: CSVPGGTGVYEQYF.

The J gene is TRBJ1-6, the V gene TRBV10-3; tentative D call: TRBD1 (5 bases). This CDR3 contains 12 residues. The germline gives CDR1 ENHRY, CDR2 SYGVKD. The ends were cut back, 10 bases at V and 10 bases at J, with 14 bases in the middle. CDR3 amino acids: CATGDSGSPLHF. The CDR3, as DNA: TGTGCCACGGGGGACTCGGGGTCACCCCTCCACTTT.

This clonotype was detected only once. A much larger clone lies a single base off, so this may be a read error. The V call is TRBV7-9, the J call TRBJ1-4; D is undetermined. This CDR3 region has 16 residues. Between the trimmed V and J ends, which lost 0 bases and 4 bases, there was a span of 12 bases. Germline CDR1 SEHNR, CDR2 FQNEAQ (reference sequence). The CDR3 loop reads CASSLAATELNEKLFF. Written as DNA, the CDR3 is TGTGCCAGCAGCTTAGCTGCGACGGAACTTAATGAAAAACTGTTTTTT.

Many counts were recorded for this clonotype. The J gene is TRBJ2-7, the V gene TRBV7-9; no clear D. Trimming pared 5 bases from V and 2 bases from J, leaving 10 bases between. This CDR3 has 13 residues. Germline CDR1 SEHNR, CDR2 FQNEAQ (reference sequence). CDR3 in DNA: TGTGCCAGCAGCCCTCCATCGACCTACGAGCAGTACTTC. It codes for CASSPPSTYEQYF.

This clonotype has ten or more counts. This chain uses TRBV12-3 or TRBV12-4 with TRBJ2-5; TRBD1 matches at 9 bases. The CDR3 is 13 amino acids. V was clipped by 5 bases and J by 4 bases; unmatched bases: 2. The CDR3 region has the DNA TGTGCCAGCAGTGCGGACAGGGGAGAGACCCAGTACTTC. Translated, it gives CASSADRGETQYF.

The V and J genes are TRBV7-9 and TRBJ2-7; the D is unclear. Germline V gives CDR1 SEHNR, CDR2 FQNEAQ (reference sequence). The CDR3 loop spans 13 amino acids. The germline V and J ends were trimmed by 8 bases and 0 bases, with 11 bases remaining between them. This CDR3 is CASSNQYSYEQYF. In nucleotides, the CDR3 is TGTGCCAGCTCTAACCAGTACTCCTACGAGCAGTACTTC.

The chain joins TRBV20-1 to TRBJ1-4; perhaps TRBD1 as D (5 bases). The CDR3 loop spans 13 amino acids. The V end lost 3 bases, the J end lost 6 bases, and 11 bases lay between the germline ends. Per germline, CDR1 DFQATT and CDR2 SNEGSKA (reference sequence). The CDR3 DNA reads TGCAGTGCTAGGGCCGAAGGGGATGAAAAACTGTTTTTT. Translating gives CSARAEGDEKLFF.

This chain joins TRBV7-9 and TRBJ2-7; D uncertain. CDR1 is SEHNR, CDR2 FQNEAQ, per germline (reference sequence). This CDR3 contains 13 residues. The V end was cut by 2 bases, the J end by 5 bases, with 10 bases between. CDR3 amino acids: CASSLPVRNEQYF. Here the CDR3 DNA reads TGTGCCAGCAGCTTACCGGTACGGAACGAGCAGTACTTC. Variable domain in full (rest from reference TRBV7-9 and TRBJ2-7): DTGVSQNPRHKITKRGQNVTFRCDPISEHNRLYWYRQTLGQGPEFLTYFQNEAQLEKSRLLSDRFSAERPKGSFSTLEIQRTEQGDSAMYLCASSLPVRNEQYFGPGTRLTVT.

V usage is TRBV19 and J usage is TRBJ2-2; D may correspond to TRBD1 or TRBD2 (6 bases each). CDR1 and CDR2 from the germline V gene are LNHDA and SQIVND (reference sequence). CDR3 length equals 14 residues. Trimming shortened V by 6 bases and J by 1 base, and 9 bases separated the two germline ends. This CDR3 is CASREGGNTGELFF. The CDR3, as DNA: TGTGCCAGTAGAGAGGGGGGGAACACCGGGGAGCTGTTTTTT.

The table lists this clonotype with a count of one. The V gene is TRBV20-1, the J gene TRBJ2-5; 9 nucleotides line up with TRBD1. Per germline, CDR1 DFQATT and CDR2 SNEGSKA (reference sequence). The CDR3 is 10 residues long. V was clipped by 5 bases and J by 9 bases; unmatched bases: 1. This CDR3 is CSARQGAQYF. The CDR3 region has the DNA TGCAGTGCTCGACAGGGGGCCCAGTACTTC.

A few counts support this clonotype. The chain links TRBV29-1 to TRBJ2-7; possibly TRBD2 for D (6 bases). Germline V CDR1 and CDR2: SQVTM, ANQGSEA. The CDR3 spans 13 residues. V was cut by 8 bases and J by 3 bases, with 17 bases left in between. Written as DNA, the CDR3 is TGCAGCACCCGTATGCGGGATAACTACGAGCAGTACTTC. It codes for CSTRMRDNYEQYF.

The rearrangement links TRBV10-3 to TRBJ1-4, with TRBD1 as a possible D gene (5 bases). Trimming removed 3 bases from V and 8 bases from J, with 10 bases in between. The CDR3 runs 13 residues. Germline values: CDR1 ENHRY, CDR2 SYGVKD. CDR3 nucleotide sequence: TGTGCCATCAGTGACTCTTGGGGGGAAAAACTGTTTTTT. The encoded protein is CAISDSWGEKLFF.

The chain carries TRBV12-5 and TRBJ2-5, with D perhaps assigned TRBD1 or TRBD2 (5 bases each). The CDR3 loop spans 13 amino acids. V was clipped by 3 bases and J by 3 bases, with 8 bases between them. Germline V gene data show CDR1 as LGHNT and CDR2 as FRNRAP. The CDR3 sequence is CASGFGGEETQYF. For the CDR3, the DNA is TGTGCTAGTGGTTTTGGGGGAGAAGAGACCCAGTACTTC.

V and J are TRBV7-9 and TRBJ2-5; D unclear. The V and J ends lost 2 bases and 1 base respectively, with 14 bases between them. The CDR3 contains 16 residues. The germline V gene encodes CDR1 SEHNR and CDR2 FQNEAQ (reference sequence). For the CDR3, the DNA is TGTGCCAGCAGCTTAACGAGCGAGGCAGCCCAAGAGACCCAGTACTTC. This gives the protein CASSLTSEAAQETQYF.

The gene calls are TRBV5-4 and TRBJ2-7; no firm D call. CDR1 SGHNT and CDR2 YYREEE come from the germline V gene (reference sequence). The CDR3 has 15 residues. The germline V and J ends were trimmed by 4 bases and 2 bases, with 16 bases remaining between them. The CDR3 region is CASSPERGPTYEQYF. The CDR3 DNA is TGTGCCAGCAGCCCAGAACGAGGTCCCACCTACGAGCAGTACTTC.

The V call is TRBV25-1, the J call TRBJ2-7; 14 bases are a match to TRBD2. CDR3 length: 16 residues. V dropped 6 bases and J dropped 7; count of bases not matched to a gene: 11. CDR1 MGHDK and CDR2 SYGVNS come from the germline V gene. CDR3 nucleotides: TGTGCCAGCAGGGGACTAGCGGGAGACCCGGCGCGGGAGCAGTACTTC. It codes for CASRGLAGDPAREQYF.